The 11 T cell receptor beta chains below come from one sample, sequenced in a study of CD8+CD57+ T cells in acquired aplastic anemia. CD8+CD57+ cell expansion had been shown by flow cytometry in patients chosen for sequencing. TCR beta VDJ and CDR3 profiles were obtained from a genomic DNA template. TCRdb reprocessed the reads via MiXCR and lists one record per CDR3 protein. The data show over 150,000 distinct CDR3 sequences, 50% to 65% seen once. The sequenced material came from sorted CD4+, CD8+, or CD8+CD57+ T cells (not recorded which) from PBMCs. The receptors derive from a human donor with aplastic anemia.

The V call is TRBV7-9, the J call TRBJ1-2; TRBD1 matches at 10 bases. Germline V gene data show CDR1 as SEHNR and CDR2 as FQNEAQ (reference sequence). Losses at the gene ends were 1 base for V and 8 bases for J; bases not matched to a gene: 4. The CDR3 spans 14 residues. The CDR3, as DNA: TGTGCCAGCAGCTTAGAAGGGACAGGGGTCGGCTACACCTTC. Its protein product is CASSLEGTGVGYTF.

This clonotype was seen at least ten times. The rearrangement uses TRBV7-9 and TRBJ1-2; D ambiguous. The CDR3 length is 14 residues. With 3 bases removed from V and 4 bases from J, the gap between germline ends came to 12 bases. From germline, CDR1 is SEHNR and CDR2 FQNEAQ (reference sequence). The CDR3 spells CASSFFPGPYGYTF. CDR3 DNA: TGTGCCAGCAGCTTTTTCCCCGGTCCCTATGGCTACACCTTC.

The chain uses TRBV11-2 and TRBJ1-6; 8 nucleotides align to TRBD1. V gave up 4 bases and J gave up 2 bases; unmatched junction bases: 4. CDR1 and CDR2 (germline): SGHAT, FQNNGV. The CDR3 length is 16 residues. The CDR3 DNA sequence: TGTGCCAGCAGCTCGACAGGGGCGGCCTATAATTCACCCCTCCACTTT. This gives the protein CASSSTGAAYNSPLHF.

CDR3 sequence: CASSPGQRVDTIYF. CDR3 DNA sequence: TGTGCCAGCAGCCCGGGACAGAGGGTGGACACCATATATTTT. The rearrangement joins TRBV7-6 to TRBJ1-3; the match to TRBD1 covers 7 bases. V was pared by 5 bases and J by 8 bases, with 9 bases of the junction left unmatched. Germline lookup yields CDR1 SGHVS and CDR2 FNYEAQ. The CDR3 extends over 14 amino acids.

V usage is TRBV12-3 or TRBV12-4 and J usage is TRBJ1-2; D might be TRBD1 (5 bases). The CDR3 is 12 residues long. The V and J ends lost 2 bases and 9 bases respectively, with 10 bases between them. The CDR3 DNA sequence: TGTGCCAGCAGTTTATTGGGGCAGAGCTACACCTTC. It codes for CASSLLGQSYTF.

The chain joins TRBV10-3 to TRBJ1-2, with 8 bases aligning to TRBD1. Germline values: CDR1 ENHRY, CDR2 SYGVKD. The V gene end was trimmed by 6 bases and the J gene end by 5 bases; junction bases not matched to a gene: 8. This CDR3 comprises 14 residues. The CDR3 DNA sequence: TGTGCCATCAGGAGTCGGACAGGGAGGTATGGCTACACCTTC. Protein product: CAIRSRTGRYGYTF.

This clonotype was counted only a few times. The V gene is TRBV10-3, the J gene TRBJ1-1; D is uncertain. V gave up 10 bases and J gave up 8 bases, with 20 bases separating them. The CDR3 runs 13 residues. From germline, CDR1 is ENHRY and CDR2 SYGVKD. CDR3 sequence: CASRAWERSEAFF. CDR3 DNA: TGTGCCAGTAGGGCGTGGGAGAGGTCGGAAGCTTTCTTT.

The rearrangement joins TRBV19 to TRBJ2-7, with a tentative D call TRBD1 (5 bases). The CDR3 covers 14 residues. Trimming pared 1 base from V and 3 bases from J, leaving 10 bases between. The germline V gene encodes CDR1 LNHDA and CDR2 SQIVND (reference sequence). The CDR3 nucleotides are TGTGCCAGTAGTATAGGGGGCAGTCTCTACGAGCAGTACTTC. Its translation: CASSIGGSLYEQYF.

This clonotype appeared a few times. The rearrangement links TRBV5-8 to TRBJ2-7; no firm D call. The CDR3 length is 14 residues. CDR1 and CDR2 (germline): SGHTS, YDEGEE. V was clipped by 4 bases and J by 4 bases, with 15 bases between them. The chain's CDR3 is CASSPPGRLYEQYF. In DNA, the CDR3 is TGTGCCAGCAGCCCTCCCGGACGCTTATACGAGCAGTACTTC.

This rearrangement joins TRBV20-1 to TRBJ1-6; the D gene is possibly TRBD1 (5 bases). From germline, CDR1 is DFQATT and CDR2 SNEGSKA (reference sequence). There are 13 residues in the CDR3. V lost 7 bases and J 8 bases, leaving 15 bases between the germline ends. The CDR3 protein is CSVGRDDYSPLHF. As DNA, the CDR3 is TGCAGTGTAGGCCGGGACGATTATTCACCCCTCCACTTT.

The CDR3 here is CASSPMTSGGHGGEQYF. CDR3 DNA sequence: TGTGCCAGCAGCCCTATGACTAGCGGGGGCCATGGGGGCGAGCAGTACTTC. The chain joins TRBV7-8 to TRBJ2-7; 12 bases align to TRBD2. From germline, CDR1 is SGHVS and CDR2 FQNEAQ. The ends lost 5 bases at V and 6 bases at J; junction bases unmatched: 14. The CDR3 has 17 residues. The full variable domain, rest sourced from reference TRBV7-8 and TRBJ2-7, is GAGVSQSPRYKVAKRGQDVALRCDPISGHVSLFWYQQALGQGPEFLTYFQNEAQLDKSGLPSDRFFAERPEGSVSTLKIQRTQQEDSAVYLCASSPMTSGGHGGEQYFGPGTRLTVT.